One and the same sample provided the 20 T cell receptor beta chains below, sequenced in a study of T cell changes during pregnancy in multiple sclerosis. TCRdb's copy holds only in-frame clones and misses some; the assay was immunoSEQ multiplex PCR. The sample yields about 79,000 clones, about 89% seen once. The sample in question was CD4+ T cells from peripheral blood mononuclear cells, obtained in the second trimester of pregnancy. Source of these receptors: a female donor with multiple sclerosis, enrolled in a pregnancy study.

The chain uses TRBV5-6 and TRBJ2-1; 10 positions agree with TRBD2. The CDR3 consists of 16 residues. V trimming: 4 bases; J trimming: 4 bases; junction bases outside the gene matches: 8. Germline CDR1 is SGHDT and CDR2 is YYEEEE. CDR3 sequence (DNA): TGTGCCAGCAGCCACCGGCTAGCGGGAGTATACAATGAGCAGTTCTTC. This encodes CASSHRLAGVYNEQFF.

CDR3 sequence reads: CASSRTGINQPQHF. CDR3 nucleotide sequence: TGCGCCAGCAGCCGGACAGGAATCAATCAGCCCCAGCATTTT. The chain is built from TRBV4-1 and TRBJ1-5; TRBD1 matches 7 bases. CDR3 size: 14 residues. Germline values: CDR1 MGHRA, CDR2 YSYEKL. Trimming took 4 bases from V and 3 from J; bases not matched to a gene: 3.

V usage is TRBV19 and J usage is TRBJ2-1, with D tentatively TRBD2 (5 bases). V was clipped by 5 bases and J by 0 bases, with 11 bases between them. Germline CDR1 reads LNHDA; CDR2 reads SQIVND (reference sequence). CDR3 length equals 15 residues. CDR3: CASSGLQSSYNEQFF. The CDR3 DNA is TGTGCCAGTAGTGGACTTCAAAGCTCCTACAATGAGCAGTTCTTC.

The V call is TRBV6-1, the J call TRBJ1-3; 8 bases fit TRBD1. V dropped 5 bases and J dropped 2; count of bases not matched to a gene: 2. The CDR3 covers 14 residues. Germline values: CDR1 MNHNS, CDR2 SASEGT. DNA for the CDR3: TGTGCCAGCAGTTCAGGGGGCGCTGGAAACACCATATATTTT. Encoded protein: CASSSGGAGNTIYF.

This clone appeared a few times. The chain uses TRBV10-1 and TRBJ1-1; D perhaps matches TRBD1 (5 bases). This CDR3 has 12 amino acids. V was cut by 0 bases and J by 7 bases, with 6 bases left in between. CDR1 and CDR2 (germline): WNHNN, SYGVQD (reference sequence). The CDR3 DNA follows: TGCGCCAGCAGTGAGTCGGGGGGTGAAGCTTTCTTT. Translated, it gives CASSESGGEAFF.

The CDR3 spells CASSLTSVFVNEQFF. As DNA, the CDR3 is TGTGCCAGCAGCTTAACTAGCGTTTTTGTTAATGAGCAGTTCTTC. V gene TRBV7-3 combines with J gene TRBJ2-1, with D maybe TRBD2 (5 bases). Looked up from germline, CDR1 is SGHTA and CDR2 is FQGTGA. The germline V and J ends were trimmed by 0 bases and 7 bases, with 13 bases remaining between them. The CDR3 length is 15 residues.

V and J are TRBV9 and TRBJ2-7, with a weak D call TRBD2 (7 bases). Germline values: CDR1 SGDLS, CDR2 YYNGEE. Trimming stripped 0 bases from V and 2 bases from J, with 12 bases between. The CDR3 is 15 residues long. In DNA form, the CDR3 reads TGTGCCAGCAGCGTAGGGGCGGGGGCTACCTACGAGCAGTACTTC. Amino acids: CASSVGAGATYEQYF.

The V gene is TRBV7-7, the J gene TRBJ1-1, with D maybe TRBD1 (5 bases). Germline CDR1 SSHAT, CDR2 FNYEAQ (reference sequence). This CDR3 comprises 13 residues. V lost 5 bases and J lost 1, with 8 bases in between. The DNA of the CDR3 is TGTGCCAGCAGCCGAGACAGGAACACTGAAGCTTTCTTT. Amino acid sequence: CASSRDRNTEAFF. The full variable domain, its missing parts supplied by reference TRBV7-7 and TRBJ1-1, is GAGVSQSPRYKVTKRGQDVTLRCDPISSHATLYWYQQALGQGPEFLTYFNYEAQPDKSGLPSDRFSAERPEGSISTLTIQRTEQRDSAMYRCASSRDRNTEAFFGQGTRLTVV.

The V call is TRBV6-5, the J call TRBJ2-7; TRBD2 is a possible D gene (6 bases). V lost 8 bases and J lost 0, with 8 bases in between. Germline CDR1 and CDR2: MNHEY and SVGAGI. The CDR3 extends over 12 amino acids. For the CDR3, the DNA is TGTGCCAGCTCGGGGGACTCCTACGAGCAGTACTTC. As protein: CASSGDSYEQYF.

The V call is TRBV11-2, the J call TRBJ2-7; TRBD1 matches 8 bases. CDR3 size: 17 residues. Germline CDR1 SGHAT, CDR2 FQNNGV. V lost 1 base and J lost 4; bases outside the gene matches: 12. This CDR3 is CASSLVSIVDRAYEQYF. CDR3 DNA: TGTGCCAGCAGCTTAGTCAGCATTGTGGACAGGGCTTACGAGCAGTACTTC.

This clone appeared a single time. The rearrangement joins TRBV5-5 to TRBJ2-7; 7 positions match TRBD2. Trimming at V came to 4 bases and at J to 2 bases, leaving 6 bases not matched to a gene. Germline V gene data show CDR1 as SGHKS and CDR2 as YYEKEE (reference sequence). CDR3 size: 14 residues. The CDR3 sequence is CASSGSGTTYEQYF. Here the CDR3 DNA reads TGTGCCAGCAGCGGATCCGGGACTACCTACGAGCAGTACTTC.

This clone was seen only once. The V call is TRBV6-5, the J call TRBJ2-3; D is uncertain. Trimming stripped 5 bases from V and 5 bases from J, with 17 bases between. CDR1 and CDR2 from the germline V gene are MNHEY and SVGAGI. The CDR3 is 15 residues long. CDR3 DNA: TGTGCCAGCAGTCCGCTTCTTAGAACGGGAGATACGCAGTATTTT. Amino acids: CASSPLLRTGDTQYF.

The J gene is TRBJ2-5, the V gene TRBV15; 9 bases are shared with TRBD2. The CDR3 length is 15 residues. CDR1 and CDR2 from the germline V gene are LNHNV and YYDKDF (reference sequence). V dropped 0 bases and J dropped 3; count of bases not matched to a gene: 2. CDR3 nucleotides: TGTGCCACCAGCAGAGAGTCTAGCGGGAAAGAGACCCAGTACTTC. Residues: CATSRESSGKETQYF.

Only one count was recorded for this clone. The chain recombines TRBV27 with TRBJ2-1; 9 nucleotides match TRBD2. With V trimmed by 6 bases and J by 2 bases, 14 bases remained unmatched. Germline CDR1 reads MNHEY; CDR2 reads SMNVEV (reference sequence). The CDR3 covers 18 residues. The DNA of the CDR3 is TGTGCCAGCAGACGGGGACCCCTCCTAGCGGGGCCCTACAATGAGCAGTTCTTC. The encoded protein is CASRRGPLLAGPYNEQFF.

This clone was seen just once. The chain combines TRBV11-3 with TRBJ2-7, with a tentative D call TRBD2 (5 bases). Between the trimmed V and J ends, which lost 0 bases and 3 bases, there was a span of 21 bases. The germline gives CDR1 SGHNT, CDR2 YENEEA. The CDR3 runs to 18 residues. The CDR3 region is CASSLDRFGIPRGYEQYF. CDR3 DNA: TGTGCCAGCAGCTTAGATCGGTTTGGGATTCCCCGGGGCTACGAGCAGTACTTC.

The chain combines TRBV9 with TRBJ1-4; D call uncertain. The germline V and J ends were trimmed by 3 bases and 4 bases, with 13 bases remaining between them. The length of the CDR3 is 15 residues. The germline gives CDR1 SGDLS, CDR2 YYNGEE. The CDR3 spells CASSGSPSGNEKLFF. The CDR3 DNA is TGTGCCAGCAGCGGCAGCCCCAGCGGTAATGAAAAACTGTTTTTT.

This rearrangement joins TRBV15 to TRBJ1-4, with D unresolved. Germline V CDR1 and CDR2: LNHNV, YYDKDF (reference sequence). The CDR3 is 14 residues long. Trimming took off 0 bases at V and 5 bases at J, with 7 bases between the two ends. The CDR3, as DNA: TGTGCCACCAGCAGAGATGTCGCGAATGAAAAACTGTTTTTT. Translation: CATSRDVANEKLFF.

This sequence joins TRBV30 and TRBJ2-7; 8 bases line up with TRBD2. Germline lookup yields CDR1 GTSNPN and CDR2 SVGIG (reference sequence). The CDR3 spans 15 residues. The trim removed 2 bases at V and 2 bases at J, leaving 8 bases unmatched. The CDR3 DNA reads as TGTGCCTGGAGTTCCCCGGGGGGGAGGGCCTACGAGCAGTACTTC. It codes for CAWSSPGGRAYEQYF.

The chain is built from TRBV19 and TRBJ1-2; TRBD1 aligns across 8 bases. Germline V lookup: CDR1 LNHDA, CDR2 SQIVND (reference sequence). Trimming removed 4 bases from V and 12 bases from J; junction bases left unmatched: 10. The CDR3 contains 13 residues. The CDR3 reads CASSTTDREVDTF. Here the CDR3 DNA reads TGTGCCAGTAGTACTACGGACAGGGAAGTAGACACCTTC.

The chain employs TRBV5-1 and TRBJ2-2; D unclear. Trimming removed 1 base from V and 1 base from J, with 11 bases in between. Germline CDR1 and CDR2: SGHRS and YFSETQ. The CDR3 has 16 amino acids. CDR3 coding DNA: TGCGCCAGCAGCTTGCTCGGTATAGAGAACACCGGGGAGCTGTTTTTT. It encodes CASSLLGIENTGELFF.